These 2 T cell receptor beta chains were all obtained from the same sample, sequenced in a study of blood T cell repertoires in COVID-19. Only in-frame clones appear in the TCRdb table, and some are missing; sequencing was by immunoSEQ multiplex PCR. The sample yields 20,000 to 30,000 clones, over 70% seen once. Input material: peripheral blood. Receptor source: a human donor with active COVID-19. The donor label of this sample is uncertain.

The chain carries TRBV6-5 and TRBJ2-7, with D possibly being TRBD1 (5 bases). The CDR3 is made up of 12 amino acids. Trimming took 6 bases from V and 4 from J, leaving 10 bases between them. CDR1 is MNHEY, CDR2 SVGAGI, per germline. The CDR3 nucleotides read TGTGCCAGCAGGGCGACAGAGTACGAGCAGTACTTC. Translation: CASRATEYEQYF.

This chain joins TRBV5-1 and TRBJ2-5, with 8 bases identical to TRBD2. The V segment lost 3 bases and the J segment 5 bases; nucleotides outside the gene matches: 6. Germline loops: CDR1 SGHRS, CDR2 YFSETQ. This CDR3 contains 14 residues. This CDR3 is CASSSYSGAETQYF. DNA for the CDR3: TGCGCCAGCAGCTCCTATAGCGGGGCGGAGACCCAGTACTTC.